Listed here is a single TCR beta chain. This record comes from a study of cytomegalovirus exposure and HLA in healthy donors. The study ran its PCR with 60 Vbeta and 13 Jbeta primers. The protocol was immunoSEQ multiplex PCR, while the TCRdb copy is restricted to in-frame clones and leaves out a portion. The table includes around 140,000 clones, around three fifths detected once. Trimming pared 5 bases from V and 0 bases from J, leaving 14 bases between. Germline CDR1 SEHNR, CDR2 FQNEAQ (reference sequence). CDR3 length: 15 amino acids. The rearrangement links TRBV7-9 to TRBJ2-7; D remains unclear. Specimen: PBMCs. The clonotype was recovered from a male donor in good health and CMV-seronegative. CDR3 bases: TGTGCCAGCAGCCCCAAGGTCCGGGTCTCCTACGAGCAGTACTTC. As protein: CASSPKVRVSYEQYF.